This TCR beta chain stems from a study of T cell clonality in common variable immunodeficiency. Study results and caveats: CVID subjects had higher TCRbeta clonality than healthy controls, most marked in about a third. Patient heterogeneity in the CVID cohort limited correlations between repertoire features and clinical complications. Common variable immunodeficiency TCR beta sequences reportedly had fewer deletions and N-nucleotide insertions.

Using immunoSEQ multiplex PCR, the repertoire was profiled, and TCRdb retains in-frame clones only, with some absent. In total the sample includes about 40,000 clones, none of them seen once. Each donor provided about 4.5 to 8.5 ml of heparinized whole blood. The CDR3 totals 17 residues. V was clipped by 5 bases and J by 4 bases, with 23 bases between them. Per the germline V gene, CDR1 is LNHDA and CDR2 is SQIVND (reference sequence). This clone was recorded at least ten times. The antigen is undetermined. With the read ending 3 residues before the CDR3 end, the germline J gene is used to fill in that end.

This sequence joins TRBV19 and TRBJ1-2, with a possible D match to TRBD1 (5 bases). The sequence was obtained from a person aged 18 to 75 in good health. Material for sequencing was peripheral blood mononuclear cells. CDR3 sequence: CASSVPGLTRGSYGYTF. The covered CDR3 bases are TGTGCCAGTAGTGTACCGGGACTCACAAGAGGTAGCTATGGC.